The entry that follows covers one T cell receptor beta chain sequence. This clone has just a few counts. This clone's antigen is unknown. Base qualities are not recorded, but no much larger clone differs from it by a single base. Each collaborating institution followed its own protocols to collect whole blood in K2EDTA tubes. Collaborator samples were shipped for TCRbeta analysis as frozen whole blood, isolated PBMCs, or DNA extracted from either sample type. The immunoSEQ Assay, a bias-controlled multiplex PCR, was used to amplify TCRbeta CDR3 regions from genomic DNA. Per the authors' processing: Within the assay, amplification of reference gene primers was used to estimate how many nucleated cells each sample contained. To quantify the absolute abundance of each unique TCRbeta CDR3 rearrangement, sequence reads were collapsed and filtered. Productive Simpson clonality was computed per sample as the square root of Simpson's diversity index over productive rearrangements. TCRdb limited this immuneACCESS table to in-frame rearrangements with V and J called. A share of clones is missing; checked studies link under half to unresolved V genes, and the rest is unexplained. V and J calls plus clone size are reproduced from that table; the DNA served to infer D and trimming. The sample table records under 75,000 clones; around 79% of these occur just once. The ten largest clones take up around 21% of the sample.

This sample was taken from a study of blood T cell repertoires in COVID-19 (dated by TCRdb to between 2020 and 2021). Concerning the study at large: Samples covering the acute and convalescent phases of COVID-19 were provided by collaborators in the United States, Italy and Spain. Samples were obtained from the ongoing ImmuneRACE study (first 160 participants) and from 1,254 subjects provided by 6 global collaborators. A de-identified subject ID, COVID-19 status, age in years and sex were almost always included in the sample metadata. The repertoires were released in a freely available public database meant as a resource for research on the immune response to SARS-CoV-2. The dataset comprised deeply sampled blood TCRbeta repertoires from subjects exposed to, actively infected with, or recovered from COVID-19. The material from the prospective study consisted of cDNA or gDNA derived from T cells, B-cell-depleted T cells, or PBMCs. Where available, HLA class I and class II types were taken from metadata supplied by the sample provider and were not determined by assay-based typing. The full study reports these points: The amount of clinical and demographic metadata varied by source and participant and was provided uncurated.

Reading from cysteine to phenylalanine, the CDR3 counts 14 amino acids. The CDR3 DNA has 42 bases and is translated from base 1. From V the trimming removes 4 bases and from J it removes 6 bases, while the gene matches leave 6 bases of the junction unaccounted for. The CDR1 and CDR2 encoded by the germline V gene are SGHTS and YDEGEE. Sequencing was performed on peripheral blood. This clonotype was obtained from a man between 60 and 75 years old with acute or convalescent COVID-19. The V and J genes are TRBV5-8 and TRBJ2-3, with 9 middle bases fitting TRBD1. The CDR3 protein is CASSMRTGVDTQYF. The base sequence is TGTGCCAGCAGCATGCGGACAGGGGTGGATACGCAGTATTTT.